One T cell receptor (beta chain) is described in this entry. This clonotype has only a few counts. Its recognized antigen is unknown. Base qualities are not provided; no much larger clone lies one nucleotide away. The run used an Illumina NovaSeq 6000. cDNA libraries for TCRalpha and TCRbeta were prepared by 5'RACE using constant-segment primers, with sample barcodes and unique molecular identifiers added. Trizol reagent was used to extract RNA from every sample. Amplification of the libraries took two PCR steps, and the second step added a second sample barcode plus Illumina TruSeq adapters. Libraries were sequenced on an Illumina NovaSeq with 2 x 150 bp paired-end reads. In the source study's methods: Reads were demultiplexed and collapsed into UMI-guided consensus sequences with migec v1.2.7. Using mixcr v2.1.11, the UMI consensuses were aligned to TRA and TRB V and J templates and assembled into clonotypes. Expanded or contracted clonotypes were those called significant by both edgeR and NoisET, with noise models trained on biological replicates. For edgeR calls, the cutoffs were a false discovery rate-adjusted p below 0.01 and a log2 fold-change threshold of 1. PCA with hierarchical clustering of max-normalized trajectories of the 1000 most abundant clonotypes was used as exploratory dynamics analysis. Separately sequenced CD4+ and CD8+ repertoires were used to assign the CD4 or CD8 phenotype of responding clones. TCRdb passed the public sequencing reads through fastp at Q25 and MiXCR, retaining productive beta sequences. Rows are unified per CDR3 protein, each entry keeping the most common DNA and genes. The V and J calls, along with clone size, are taken from TCRdb and not from the paper's own processing. The sample includes about 470,000 distinct CDR3 sequences, with 25% observed a single time. The ten largest account for about an eighth of the sample.

PBMCs were isolated by Ficoll-Paque density gradient centrifugation. The junction shows trimming of 11 bases on V and 7 bases on J, and the gene matches do not reach 14 bases of it. The CDR3, from cysteine to phenylalanine, totals 16 residues. Only CDR3 DNA remains: 48 bases, in frame from the first base. Sequences SGHAT (CDR1) and FQNNGV (CDR2) are obtained from the germline V gene. This record comes from a study of T-cell memory formation after mild COVID-19 (dated by TCRdb to the early 2020s). Regarding the complete study: TCR sequence clusters from the two donors were largely donor specific. In a couple of donors, T-cell clones that expanded and contracted after mild COVID-19 were followed by sequencing TCRalpha and TCRbeta repertoires longitudinally. The cohort comprised two young, previously healthy adult volunteers, one female and one male.

Broad study findings and their caveats: SARS-CoV-2 specificity of the second-wave clones peaking on day 37 was not confirmed. The detection of some responding clones in pre-infection memory suggests that pre-existing cross-reactive memory T cells joined the SARS-CoV-2 response. Contracting CD4+ clones were found mainly in CM and EM memory subsets, while CD8+ clones were enriched in EMRA. Only a couple of mild cases were covered in the study, and larger cohorts including severe cases with pre-infection samples were considered necessary. From day 15 to 85, contracting clones showed balanced CD4/CD8 phenotypes, whereas a second wave of clones that expanded from day 15 to 37 leaned towards CD4+.

The chain joins TRBV11-2 to TRBJ2-1; the central 13 bases match TRBD2. Sequenced: PBMCs or a T cell subset sorted from them (not recorded which). The source of this sequence is an adult woman who had mild COVID-19 (a few samples of this study predate the infection). The sample titles of this study are shuffled in the database, so cell type and time point are left out; the donor was told from shared clones. The nucleotide sequence reads TGTGCCGTAGCCTGGGGTTGGACTAGCGGGGGTAATGAGCAGTTCTTC. The resulting protein is CAVAWGWTSGGNEQFF.